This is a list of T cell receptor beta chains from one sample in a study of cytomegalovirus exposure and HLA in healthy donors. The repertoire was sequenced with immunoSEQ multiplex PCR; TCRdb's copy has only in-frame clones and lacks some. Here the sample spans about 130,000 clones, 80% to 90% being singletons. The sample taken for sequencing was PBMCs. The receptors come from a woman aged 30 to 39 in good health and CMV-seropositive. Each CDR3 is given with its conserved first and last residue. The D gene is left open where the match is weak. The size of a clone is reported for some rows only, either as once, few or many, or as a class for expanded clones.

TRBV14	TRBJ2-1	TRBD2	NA	CASSQDLREYGNEQFF	TGTGCCAGCAGCCAAGATCTGCGGGAGTACGGCAATGAGCAGTTCTTC
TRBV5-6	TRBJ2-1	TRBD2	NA	CASSYGTGGEQFF	TGTGCCAGCAGCTACGGGACGGGAGGTGAGCAGTTCTTC
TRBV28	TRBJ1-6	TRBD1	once	CASSSYDRDNSPLHF	TGTGCCAGCAGTTCGTACGACAGGGATAATTCACCCCTCCACTTT
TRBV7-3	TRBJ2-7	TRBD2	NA	CASSPTGGTPSYEQYF	TGTGCCAGCAGCCCGACGGGGGGAACCCCCTCCTACGAGCAGTACTTC
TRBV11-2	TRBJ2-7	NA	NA	CASSLFGQSLDEQYF	TGTGCCAGCAGCTTATTTGGACAGTCTCTCGACGAGCAGTACTTC
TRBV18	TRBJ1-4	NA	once	CASSPGGATNEKLFF	TGTGCCAGCTCACCAGGGGGCGCGACTAATGAAAAACTGTTTTTT
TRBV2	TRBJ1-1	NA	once	CASSPRQTMNTEAFF	TGTGCCAGCAGCCCCCGACAGACGATGAACACTGAAGCTTTCTTT
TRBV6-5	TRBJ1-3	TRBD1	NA	CASSTGGLGNTIYF	TGTGCCAGCAGTACAGGGGGCTTAGGAAACACCATATATTTT
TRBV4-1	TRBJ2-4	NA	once	CASSPHGENIQYF	TGCGCCAGCAGCCCCCACGGGGAAAACATTCAGTACTTC
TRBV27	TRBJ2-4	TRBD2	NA	CASSLRGGRNIQYF	TGTGCCAGCAGTTTAAGGGGAGGGAGGAACATTCAGTACTTC
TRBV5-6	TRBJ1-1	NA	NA	CASSFVRRGGSTEAFF	TGTGCCAGCAGCTTCGTCCGGAGGGGGGGTTCCACTGAAGCTTTCTTT
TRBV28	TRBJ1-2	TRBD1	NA	CATGLYRGYGYTF	TGTGCCACCGGCCTATACAGGGGCTATGGCTACACCTTC
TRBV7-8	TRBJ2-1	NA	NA	CASQGGTSYNEQFF	TGTGCCAGCCAGGGGGGTACCTCCTACAATGAGCAGTTCTTC
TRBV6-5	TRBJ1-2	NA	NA	CASSPGGGNYGYTF	TGTGCCAGCAGCCCGGGTGGGGGGAACTATGGCTACACCTTC
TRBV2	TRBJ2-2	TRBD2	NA	CASRREGGGELFF	TGTGCCAGCAGACGGGAGGGAGGCGGGGAGCTGTTTTTT
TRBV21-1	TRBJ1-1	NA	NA	CASSNWTGGTEAFF	TGTGCCAGCAGCAACTGGACAGGGGGCACTGAAGCTTTCTTT
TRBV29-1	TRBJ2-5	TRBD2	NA	CSVAGGSGGQETQYF	TGCAGCGTGGCGGGGGGTAGCGGGGGTCAAGAGACCCAGTACTTC
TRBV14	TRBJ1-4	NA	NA	CASSPSGTPFNEKLFF	TGTGCCAGCAGCCCATCCGGGACACCGTTTAATGAAAAACTGTTTTTT
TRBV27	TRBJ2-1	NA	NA	CASSLSSAGFYNEQFF	TGTGCCAGCAGTTTATCGTCAGCGGGCTTCTACAATGAGCAGTTCTTC
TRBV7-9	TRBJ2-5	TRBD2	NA	CASSLSWEGTQYF	TGTGCCAGCAGCTTAAGTTGGGAGGGGACCCAGTACTTC
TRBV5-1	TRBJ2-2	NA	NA	CASSLMDTTGELFF	TGCGCCAGCAGCTTGATGGACACCACCGGGGAGCTGTTTTTT